This is a list of T cell receptor beta chains from one sample in a study of CDR3 diversity in severe acne. TCRdb passed the PCR reads through MiXCR, listing each CDR3 protein once. This sample has approximately 79,000 distinct CDR3 sequences; about half occur once, and the top ten carry over 9%. Input material: blood. Every receptor here comes from a male donor in good health, serving as a control. CDR3s include the opening cysteine and the closing phenylalanine or tryptophan. The D gene is left open where the match is weak. Clone size, where shown, is once, few, many, or a class for clones that have expanded.

v_call	d_call	j_call	clone_size	cdr3_aa	cdr3_nt
TRBV24-1	NA	TRBJ2-7	NA	CASRAYLSGSNYEQYF	TGTGCCAGCAGGGCCTATCTGTCGGGGTCCAACTACGAGCAGTACTTC
TRBV27	TRBD1	TRBJ1-5	NA	CASSLAGGLRQPQHF	TGTGCCAGCAGTTTGGCAGGGGGCCTAAGGCAGCCCCAGCATTTT
TRBV12-3/TRBV12-4	TRBD1	TRBJ1-2	NA	CASSHRGRYGYTF	TGTGCCAGCAGTCACAGGGGGCGCTATGGCTACACCTTC
TRBV7-6	TRBD1	TRBJ2-7	NA	CTSSLAPGQGYEQYF	TGTACCAGCAGCTTAGCCCCGGGACAGGGCTACGAGCAGTACTTC
TRBV29-1	NA	TRBJ1-1	few	CSVEETRYTEAFF	TGCAGCGTTGAAGAAACCCGGTACACTGAAGCTTTCTTT
TRBV5-1	TRBD2	TRBJ2-1	NA	CASSLARAAGGSYNEQFF	TGCGCCAGCAGCTTGGCCCGAGCAGCGGGAGGGTCTTACAATGAGCAGTTCTTC
TRBV28	TRBD1	TRBJ2-7	few	CASTTSATGNYEQYF	TGTGCCAGCACCACCTCCGCGACAGGGAACTACGAGCAGTACTTC
TRBV15	NA	TRBJ1-1	NA	CATSRKRGGDNTEAFF	TGTGCCACCAGCAGAAAACGTGGGGGGGACAACACTGAAGCTTTCTTT
TRBV7-6	NA	TRBJ2-5	NA	CASSSLPQETQYF	TGTGCCAGCAGCTCCCTCCCCCAAGAGACCCAGTACTTC
TRBV7-9	NA	TRBJ2-7	NA	CASSLEGLGVHEQYF	TGTGCCAGCAGCTTAGAGGGCTTGGGGGTCCACGAGCAGTACTTC
TRBV5-8	NA	TRBJ1-2	NA	CASRGLGRSSNYGYTF	TGTGCCAGCAGGGGACTCGGACGGTCGTCAAACTATGGCTACACCTTC
TRBV19	TRBD1	TRBJ1-2	NA	CATLIKRDRAYGYTF	TGTGCCACCCTGATAAAAAGGGACAGGGCCTATGGCTACACCTTC
TRBV19	TRBD1	TRBJ1-1	NA	CASSGTGDMNTEAFF	TGTGCCAGTAGCGGGACAGGCGACATGAACACTGAAGCTTTCTTT
TRBV6-5	NA	TRBJ2-5	NA	CASSEFGIYQETQYF	TGTGCCAGCAGTGAATTCGGGATATACCAAGAGACCCAGTACTTC
TRBV20-1	NA	TRBJ2-1	NA	CSAPRSGLRNEQFF	TGCAGTGCCCCACGCAGCGGGCTGAGGAATGAGCAGTTCTTC
TRBV11-2	NA	TRBJ2-7	NA	CASSSDSTYEQYF	TGTGCCAGCAGCTCCGACAGCACCTACGAGCAGTACTTC
TRBV24-1	TRBD2	TRBJ2-1	NA	CATSDWTSGANEQFF	TGTGCCACCAGTGACTGGACTAGCGGGGCCAATGAGCAGTTCTTC
TRBV7-9	TRBD2	TRBJ2-5	once	CASSLLAGETQYF	TGTGCCAGCAGCTTGCTAGCGGGGGAGACCCAGTACTTC
TRBV20-1	TRBD2	TRBJ2-7	NA	CSARWGTSAYEQYF	TGCAGTGCTAGATGGGGGACTAGTGCTTACGAGCAGTACTTC
TRBV7-3	TRBD2	TRBJ2-7	many	CASSSTSGGAYEQYF	TGTGCCAGCAGCTCGACTAGCGGGGGGGCTTACGAGCAGTACTTC
TRBV29-1	NA	TRBJ2-5	NA	CSASTGNRETQYF	TGCAGCGCCTCGACGGGTAACCGGGAGACCCAGTACTTC
TRBV5-1	TRBD1	TRBJ1-1	many	CASSYQGGTEAFF	TGCGCCAGCAGCTATCAGGGGGGGACTGAAGCTTTCTTT
TRBV20-1	NA	TRBJ1-3	few	CSARNARRSGNTIYF	TGCAGTGCTAGGAATGCGCGCAGGTCTGGAAACACCATATATTTT
TRBV20-1	NA	TRBJ1-2	NA	CSPSDGGRRGYTF	TGCAGTCCAAGCGACGGGGGCAGAAGGGGCTACACCTTC
TRBV7-8	NA	TRBJ1-3	NA	CASSSRQPYSGNTIYF	TGTGCCAGCAGCTCTCGGCAGCCTTACTCTGGAAACACCATATATTTT
TRBV29-1	NA	TRBJ1-2	NA	CSVGVSQGWSYGYTF	TGCAGCGTTGGGGTCAGCCAAGGGTGGTCATATGGCTACACCTTC
TRBV7-4	NA	TRBJ1-2	NA	CASRKAGVDYGYTF	TGTGCCAGCAGGAAGGCAGGGGTCGACTATGGCTACACCTTC
TRBV2	NA	TRBJ2-7	NA	CASRVTGGVYEQYF	TGTGCCAGCAGAGTCACAGGGGGGGTCTACGAGCAGTACTTC
TRBV29-1	TRBD1	TRBJ1-1	once	CSGTGDDEAFF	TGCAGCGGGACAGGGGACGACGAAGCTTTCTTT
TRBV19	TRBD1	TRBJ1-2	NA	CATRTGSSGNTF	TGTGCCACTAGGACAGGGAGCTCTGGAAACACCTTC
TRBV28	NA	TRBJ1-2	NA	CASSFKVSYGYTF	TGTGCCAGCAGTTTTAAAGTGTCCTATGGCTACACCTTC
TRBV15	TRBD1	TRBJ1-4	NA	CATSRGQGEEKLFF	TGTGCCACCAGCAGGGGACAGGGAGAAGAAAAACTGTTTTTT
TRBV2	NA	TRBJ2-5	few	CASSPRGANQETQYF	TGTGCCAGCAGCCCTCGGGGCGCGAACCAAGAGACCCAGTACTTC
TRBV29-1	NA	TRBJ1-2	few	CSVDQPTGPDNYGYTF	TGCAGCGTTGACCAGCCTACCGGGCCAGACAACTATGGCTACACCTTC
TRBV24-1	NA	TRBJ2-2	NA	CATSDCIDVEGLFF	TGTGCCACCAGTGACTGTATTGATGTGGAGGGGCTGTTTTTT
TRBV5-6	TRBD1	TRBJ1-5	NA	CASSLGTGDYEHF	TGTGCCAGCAGCTTGGGGACAGGGGACTACGAGCATTTT
TRBV15	TRBD1	TRBJ1-3	NA	CATSRVVQGAGPSGNTIYF	TGTGCCACCAGCAGAGTCGTTCAGGGGGCTGGACCCTCTGGAAACACCATATATTTT
TRBV7-9	NA	TRBJ2-3	few	CASSPQGSERTDTQYF	TGTGCCAGCAGCCCACAGGGTTCGGAACGGACAGATACGCAGTATTTT
TRBV9	NA	TRBJ1-2	few	CASSSQERGGYTF	TGTGCCAGCAGCTCACAGGAGCGGGGTGGCTACACCTTC
TRBV2	NA	TRBJ2-3	NA	CASPGATDTQYF	TGTGCCAGCCCAGGGGCCACAGATACGCAGTATTTT
TRBV2	TRBD1	TRBJ2-2	NA	CASSERDRVVPGELFF	TGTGCCAGCAGTGAGCGGGACAGGGTAGTCCCCGGGGAGCTGTTTTTT
TRBV6-5	NA	TRBJ2-7	medium-sized	CASSYSISTEVHYEQYF	TGTGCCAGCAGTTACTCGATTTCTACAGAAGTACACTACGAGCAGTACTTC
TRBV5-1	NA	TRBJ1-2	many	CASSLGGLGESNYGYTF	TGCGCCAGCAGCTTGGGCGGTTTAGGAGAATCTAACTATGGCTACACCTTC
TRBV10-1	TRBD1	TRBJ2-2	few	CASLRRDRWTGELFF	TGCGCCAGCCTTAGAAGGGACAGGTGGACCGGGGAGCTGTTTTTT
TRBV24-1	NA	TRBJ2-7	many	CATSIGGGRYEQYF	TGTGCCACCAGTATCGGGGGAGGACGGTACGAGCAGTACTTC
TRBV5-1	TRBD1	TRBJ1-2	NA	CASPPRDRDYTF	TGCGCCAGCCCTCCCCGGGACAGGGACTACACCTTC
TRBV2	NA	TRBJ1-6	NA	CASSGRAGNSPLHF	TGTGCCAGCAGTGGACGGGCAGGGAATTCACCCCTCCACTTT
TRBV6-5	NA	TRBJ2-7	NA	CTSSYLAEQYF	TGTACCAGCAGTTACCTCGCCGAGCAGTACTTC
TRBV2	NA	TRBJ1-2	NA	CASSAIGSGYGYTF	TGTGCCAGCAGCGCTATCGGCAGCGGCTATGGCTACACCTTC
TRBV10-1	TRBD2	TRBJ2-3	medium-sized	CASSAGLAGGTDTQYF	TGCGCCAGCAGCGCCGGACTAGCGGGGGGCACAGATACGCAGTATTTT
TRBV29-1	NA	TRBJ2-7	many	CSVAPKLVVRDGAYEQYF	TGCAGCGTCGCACCTAAGCTAGTGGTTCGGGACGGGGCCTACGAGCAGTACTTC
TRBV6-5	TRBD2	TRBJ2-1	NA	CASSYMLAGGEEQFF	TGTGCCAGCAGTTACATGCTAGCGGGAGGGGAGGAGCAGTTCTTC
TRBV2	NA	TRBJ2-7	many	CASTPPDTGEQYF	TGTGCCAGCACTCCACCGGACACGGGGGAGCAGTACTTC